The 2 T cell receptor beta chains presented below share a single source sample, sequenced in a study of cytomegalovirus exposure and HLA in healthy donors. The PCR ran on 60 Vbeta and 13 Jbeta primers. Clones were sequenced by immunoSEQ multiplex PCR, and TCRdb holds only the in-frame ones, with some missing. Its listing shows 30,000 to 35,000 clones. The specimen was PBMCs. The receptors originated from a woman aged 40-49 years in good health and CMV-seropositive.

This chain connects TRBV7-7 to TRBJ2-7; 7 bases fit TRBD1. V was pared by 5 bases and J by 5 bases, with 3 bases of the junction left unmatched. The CDR3 has 12 residues. Germline V lookup: CDR1 SSHAT, CDR2 FNYEAQ (reference sequence). Here the CDR3 reads CASSRQGHEQYF. The CDR3 DNA is TGTGCCAGCAGCCGACAGGGCCACGAGCAGTACTTC.

The chain has TRBV15 and TRBJ2-7; 10 bases map to TRBD2. There are 14 residues in the CDR3. After removal of 4 bases from V and 6 bases from J, the junction contained 6 bases not matched to a gene. Germline CDR1 and CDR2: LNHNV and YYDKDF (reference sequence). In DNA, the CDR3 is TGTGCCACCAGCAAAGGACTAGCGGATGCCGAGCAGTACTTC. Protein product: CATSKGLADAEQYF.